This TCR beta chain originates from a study of blood T cell repertoires in COVID-19. Participants were aged about 18 to 90 years from about two dozen US areas. Generated by immunoSEQ multiplex PCR, the TCRdb table keeps only in-frame clones and is missing some. The sample carries roughly 200,000 clones, 65% to 90% recorded once. The length of the CDR3 is 13 residues. Germline V CDR1 and CDR2: LNHDA, SQIVND (reference sequence). The germline V and J ends were trimmed by 3 bases and 6 bases, with 11 bases remaining between them. The sequencing input was PBMCs or T cells enriched from blood (not recorded which). The receptor was isolated from a woman aged 40 to 50 with acute COVID-19. The V and J genes are TRBV19 and TRBJ1-2; perhaps TRBD1 as D (6 bases). The CDR3 DNA reads TGTGCCAGTAGTATGCAAGGGGGTGATGGCTACACCTTC. It translates to CASSMQGGDGYTF.